This T cell receptor (beta chain) originates from a study of blood T cell repertoires in COVID-19. Sequencing used immunoSEQ multiplex PCR; TCRdb keeps in-frame clones, though not all of them. The table includes around 64,000 clones, roughly 89% detected once. CDR1 is MDHEN, CDR2 SYDVKM, per germline. The CDR3 has 15 amino acids. Trimming removed 6 bases at V and 4 bases at J, with 16 bases between. The receptor's source is a human donor in a cohort sampled during active COVID-19. The specimen was peripheral blood. V and J are TRBV28 and TRBJ2-1; possible D gene TRBD1, 6 bases. CDR3 bases: TGTGCCAGCAGCGAGGCCCCAGGGGCGTACAATGAGCAGTTCTTC. It encodes CASSEAPGAYNEQFF.